Each of the 14 T cell receptor beta chains below was sequenced from the same sample in a study of immune characterization of retroperitoneal liposarcoma. From the PCR reads, TCRdb called clonotypes with MiXCR, one entry per CDR3 protein. This table holds about 10,000 distinct CDR3 sequences, about 39% found once. The material sequenced was tumor tissue. These receptors came from a male donor with retroperitoneal liposarcoma.

The V and J genes are TRBV7-2 and TRBJ2-1; D gene uncertain. The J call may be incorrect, as the DNA end agrees better with TRBJ2-7. CDR1 is SGHTA and CDR2 is FQGNSA in the germline V gene. The CDR3 loop spans 15 amino acids. Written as DNA, the CDR3 is TGTGCCAGCAGCTTAGATCGGCGGATCCCGGACGAGCAGTACTTC. Encoded protein: CASSLDRRIPDEQYF.

Concerning this clonotype itself: A much larger clone lies a single base off, so this may be a read error. The chain combines TRBV6-5 with TRBJ2-7; D unclear. Per the germline V gene, CDR1 is MNHEY and CDR2 is SVGAGI. The CDR3 consists of 14 residues. V was clipped by 0 bases and J by 7 bases, with 13 bases between them. CDR3 coding DNA: TGTGCCAGCAGTTACTCGACAATTAGCTTTGAGCAGTACTTC. Translated, it gives CASSYSTISFEQYF.

The V gene is TRBV6-6, the J gene TRBJ2-1; D not resolved. TRBJ2-7 explains the end of the DNA better; the J call may be wrong. Germline V gene data show CDR1 as MNHNY and CDR2 as SVGAGI (reference sequence). The length of the CDR3 is 13 residues. The chain's CDR3 is CASSYSETEEQYF. CDR3 DNA: TGTGCCAGCAGTTACTCCGAGACTGAGGAGCAGTACTTC.

This clonotype was seen at least ten times. J is TRBJ1-1 and V is TRBV7-8; D is undetermined. Looked up from germline, CDR1 is SGHVS and CDR2 is FQNEAQ. The CDR3 is 14 residues long. V dropped 0 bases and J dropped 1 base, with 6 bases sitting between them. Written as DNA, the CDR3 is TGTGCCAGCAGCTTAGCGATAAGGAACACTGAAGCTTTCTTT. Protein: CASSLAIRNTEAFF.

This clonotype showed up many times. The chain uses TRBV7-2 and TRBJ2-5; TRBD2 matches at 13 bases. The tail of the sequence fits TRBJ2-7 better, so the J call may be wrong. CDR3 size: 14 residues. Germline CDR1 SGHTA, CDR2 FQGNSA. The CDR3 bases are TGTGCCAGCAGCCTGGGACTAGCGGGGATCGAGCAGTACTTC. This translates into CASSLGLAGIEQYF.

The chain uses TRBV7-3 and TRBJ2-1; 7 nucleotides line up with TRBD2. CDR1 and CDR2 from the germline V gene are SGHTA and FQGTGA. With 4 bases clipped from V and 13 bases from J, the junction kept 13 bases outside the gene matches. This CDR3 comprises 14 residues. In nucleotides, the CDR3 is TGTGCCAGCAGCTCTTGGGGGGGGGTAGGGACCCAGTTCTTC. It translates to CASSSWGGVGTQFF.

This sequence joins TRBV6-2 or TRBV6-3 and TRBJ1-1; no clear D. The CDR3 has 13 residues. Germline CDR1 MNHEY, CDR2 SVGEGT. Between the trimmed V and J ends, which lost 2 bases and 0 bases, there was a span of 4 bases. The CDR3 DNA reads TGTGCCAGCAGTTACCTGGTGAACACTGAAGCTTTCTTT. Amino acid sequence: CASSYLVNTEAFF.

The CDR3 coding sequence is TGTGCCAGCAGTGAAGCGGGAGGGGGCTCCTACAATGAGCAGTACTTC. It specifies CASSEAGGGSYNEQYF. The chain uses TRBV6-1 and TRBJ2-1; D assignment may be TRBD1 or TRBD2 (7 bases each). The DNA end is a closer match to TRBJ2-7, so the J assignment may be wrong. CDR3 length: 16 amino acids. Germline V gene lookup returns CDR1 MNHNS and CDR2 SASEGT.

This chain uses TRBV7-2 with TRBJ1-1; 7 bases map to TRBD1. Germline assignment: CDR1 SGHTA and CDR2 FQGNSA. The CDR3 extends over 16 amino acids. V lost 1 base and J lost 2; bases outside the gene matches: 7. Written as DNA, the CDR3 is TGTGCCAGCAGCTTAGTGGAGGGGGCGCGTAACACTGAAGCTTTCTTT. Translating it yields CASSLVEGARNTEAFF.

This clonotype was observed at least ten times. J is TRBJ2-3 and V is TRBV14, with 8 bases aligning to TRBD1. After removal of 1 base from V and 10 bases from J, the junction contained 4 bases not matched to a gene. There are 13 residues in the CDR3. CDR1 and CDR2 (germline): SGHDN, FVKESK. CDR3 sequence reads: CASSQGQGSAQYF. The CDR3 nucleotides read TGTGCCAGCAGCCAAGGACAGGGGAGTGCGCAGTATTTT. The full variable domain, its missing parts supplied by reference TRBV14 and TRBJ2-3, is EAGVTQFPSHSVIEKGQTVTLRCDPISGHDNLYWYRRVMGKEIKFLLHFVKESKQDESGMPNNRFLAERTGGTYSTLKVQPAELEDSGVYFCASSQGQGSAQYFGPGTRLTVL.

This clonotype has a count of ten or more. The gene calls are TRBV11-3 and TRBJ2-1, with 15 bases matching TRBD2. CDR1 SGHNT and CDR2 YENEEA come from the germline V gene. The V and J ends lost 2 bases and 7 bases, in that order; junction bases with no gene match: 3. The CDR3 is 16 residues long. This chain's CDR3 is CASSLIGLAGGNEQFF. The CDR3 bases are TGTGCCAGCAGCTTAATCGGACTAGCGGGAGGGAATGAGCAGTTCTTC.

This chain uses TRBV12-3 or TRBV12-4 with TRBJ2-1; D not certain. The CDR3 extends over 11 amino acids. V was trimmed by 1 base and J by 10 bases, leaving 5 bases between them. The CDR3 DNA is TGTGCCAGCAGTTTAGAATACGAGCAGTTCTTC. Translating gives CASSLEYEQFF.

The table lists this clonotype with a few counts. The chain links TRBV6-1 to TRBJ2-5; D tentatively fits TRBD1 or TRBD2 (5 bases each). This CDR3 is built from 14 residues. Deletions cut 5 bases from V and 2 bases from J, with 12 bases between. CDR1 is MNHNS and CDR2 is SASEGT in the germline V gene. CDR3 DNA sequence: TGTGCCAGCAGTAGGGACGGGGATCAAGAGACCCAGTACTTC. Its protein is CASSRDGDQETQYF.

This clonotype was counted a single time. The CDR3 ends on some other residue instead of the conserved phenylalanine or tryptophan, so this is likely a read error. V and J are TRBV6-1 and TRBJ2-1; either TRBD1 or TRBD2 may fit D (5 bases each). Trimming removed 0 bases at V and 7 bases at J, with 19 bases between. The CDR3 spans 17 residues. The V gene's germline CDR1 is MNHNS and CDR2 SASEGT. CDR3: CASSEAAADIGVNEQFY. The CDR3 coding sequence is TGTGCCAGCAGTGAAGCGGCAGCGGACATAGGGGTGAATGAGCAGTTCTAC.